Listed below are T cell receptor beta chains from one sample, sequenced in a study of Ad26.COV2.S vaccination and SARS-CoV-2 variants. Generated by immunoSEQ multiplex PCR, the TCRdb table keeps only in-frame clones and is missing some. The sample comprises under 550,000 clones, over 75% of which are singletons, and 9% to 15% rests with the top ten. The sequencing here drew on peripheral blood, taken in a trial of Ad26.COV2.S vaccine versus placebo. These receptors were obtained from a person between 18 and 60 years old who received the Ad26.COV2.S COVID-19 vaccine or a placebo. The conserved cysteine and the conserved F or W are not part of the CDR3 here. Fields, in order: CDR3 protein, D gene, clone size, J gene, V gene. A D gene is named only where the DNA matches it firmly. Size is stated for part of the rows, as once, few or many counts, or as a class when the clone is expanded.

ASSPQGQPQH,-,-,TRBJ1-5,TRBV28
ASRLSSYEQY,-,-,TRBJ2-7,TRBV2
ASRQGTRTEAF,TRBD1,-,TRBJ1-1,TRBV2
ASSRDITNEKLF,-,-,TRBJ1-4,TRBV4-3
ASSLEGWYEQY,-,once,TRBJ2-7,TRBV5-1
ASSSKAYNEQF,-,-,TRBJ2-1,TRBV6-5
ASSPGQGKEYEQY,TRBD1,-,TRBJ2-7,TRBV9
ASSPGKGGYYGYT,-,-,TRBJ1-2,TRBV3-1/TRBV3-2
ASSVGTSGYNEQF,TRBD2,once,TRBJ2-1,TRBV2
ASSRLTSYEQY,-,-,TRBJ2-7,TRBV6-2/TRBV6-3
ASSDGRNTDTQY,-,once,TRBJ2-3,TRBV2
ASSRSRGIYEQY,TRBD1,-,TRBJ2-7,TRBV6-5
ASKTVYEQY,-,-,TRBJ2-7,TRBV28
ASGTSNEETQY,TRBD2,once,TRBJ2-5,TRBV25-1
ASSRPKGQLNYGYT,-,-,TRBJ1-2,TRBV28
ASSQDRGLTDTQY,TRBD1,-,TRBJ2-3,TRBV27
ASSQGWDVGLHGYT,-,-,TRBJ1-2,TRBV3-1/TRBV3-2
ASSSDQPQH,-,-,TRBJ1-5,TRBV6-6
ASSLSGGIYEQY,TRBD1,-,TRBJ2-7,TRBV6-5
ATRRDRGYTQY,TRBD1,-,TRBJ2-3,TRBV2
ASSQPSGGGQPQH,TRBD1,-,TRBJ1-5,TRBV6-5
SVHGGGRAGYEQY,TRBD2,-,TRBJ2-7,TRBV29-1
ASSLLAGGSYNEQF,TRBD2,-,TRBJ2-1,TRBV5-1
ASSQTRGTGNTIY,TRBD1,-,TRBJ1-3,TRBV4-3
SVESRGNFREQF,-,-,TRBJ2-1,TRBV29-1
ASSVVAGGPHEQF,TRBD2,-,TRBJ2-1,TRBV9
ASSVAWDNEQF,-,-,TRBJ2-1,TRBV9
SAWDTEAF,-,-,TRBJ1-1,TRBV20-1
AARGVYNEQF,-,-,TRBJ2-1,TRBV2
AISDHRDYGYT,-,-,TRBJ1-2,TRBV10-3
ASSLTGVGGDTQY,TRBD1,-,TRBJ2-3,TRBV5-4
AWSVGARGTDTQY,-,once,TRBJ2-3,TRBV30
ASSQTRDLSSYNSPLH,-,-,TRBJ1-6,TRBV7-9
ASSSMSDTQY,-,-,TRBJ2-3,TRBV5-1
ASSQVARTDGYT,-,-,TRBJ1-2,TRBV4-1
ASSSILSGTLVEQY,TRBD2,-,TRBJ2-7,TRBV6-2/TRBV6-3
ASSPRHENSPLH,-,-,TRBJ1-6,TRBV11-2
ASSLPDRSNQPQH,-,-,TRBJ1-5,TRBV7-7
ASSLALLAAHNEQF,TRBD2,-,TRBJ2-1,TRBV11-2
ASSYRPRDTQY,-,-,TRBJ2-3,TRBV6-5
ASSVGSSNQPQH,-,few,TRBJ1-5,TRBV9
ASSRGGNYGYT,-,-,TRBJ1-2,TRBV5-4
ASSLMGGTGGLNGYT,TRBD1,-,TRBJ1-2,TRBV7-2
ASSFPFSGGTGELF,-,-,TRBJ2-2,TRBV28
ASSFPGTVWEQF,-,-,TRBJ2-1,TRBV27
ASSRQGAWEQY,TRBD1,-,TRBJ2-7,TRBV19
ASSPPGLAGGQQF,TRBD2,-,TRBJ2-1,TRBV7-3
ASSLAAYEETQY,-,-,TRBJ2-5,TRBV11-2
ASRSSGARYNEQF,-,-,TRBJ2-1,TRBV6-5
ASSSTGSEQY,-,few,TRBJ2-7,TRBV7-2
ASSTGTGQISGANVLT,TRBD1,-,TRBJ2-6,TRBV18
ASSLTDTQY,-,-,TRBJ2-3,TRBV7-2
ASSISTDTQY,-,-,TRBJ2-3,TRBV19
ASSLTRAGPDYT,-,-,TRBJ1-2,TRBV18